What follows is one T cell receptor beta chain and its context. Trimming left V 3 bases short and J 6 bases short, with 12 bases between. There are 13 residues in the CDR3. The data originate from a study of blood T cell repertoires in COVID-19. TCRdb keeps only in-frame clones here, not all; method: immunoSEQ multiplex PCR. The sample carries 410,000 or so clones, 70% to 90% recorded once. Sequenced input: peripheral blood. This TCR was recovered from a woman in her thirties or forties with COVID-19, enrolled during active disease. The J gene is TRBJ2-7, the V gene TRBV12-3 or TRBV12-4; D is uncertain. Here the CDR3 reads CASSFSFFGEQYF. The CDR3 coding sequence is TGTGCCAGCAGTTTTTCCTTTTTCGGCGAGCAGTACTTC.